The clone carrying this T cell receptor beta chain was seen a few times. Its antigen is currently unknown. This sample is part of a study of T-cell reconstitution after alpha-beta-depleted transplantation in children. Trimming left V 2 bases short and J 5 bases short, with 9 bases between. This CDR3 has 13 amino acids. Per germline, CDR1 KGHSH and CDR2 LQKENI. A library of TCRbeta sequences, prepared with unique molecular identifiers, was generated. TCRdb recomputed calls from the PCR reads with MiXCR, one row per CDR3 protein. The sample gives approximately 980,000 distinct CDR3 sequences, 25% to 35% of which show up once; roughly 30% is in the top ten. Study outcomes and limitations: Day-60 TCRbeta diversity that was high in some patients was derived from surviving recipient T cells and thymic progenitors. The study reportedly traced alpha-beta T cells about two months after transplant to several hundred expanded graft clones. When one year had passed after transplant, most T-cell counts and diversity came from newly produced T cells.

This sequence was found in a boy younger than two who had a stem cell transplant for SCID, so the T cells may come from the graft donor. This material consisted of PBMCs, mostly from graft donor cells, taken 360 days after TCRalphabeta/CD19-depleted stem cell transplant. The chain recombines TRBV18 with TRBJ2-5; D remains unclear. The DNA for the CDR3 is TGTGCCAGCTCACCAAGACCCCGGGAGACCCAGTACTTC. Its translation: CASSPRPRETQYF. The variable domain in full, completed from reference TRBV18 and TRBJ2-5, reads NAGVMQNPRHLVRRRGQEARLRCSPMKGHSHVYWYRQLPEEGLKFMVYLQKENIIDESGMPKERFSAEFPKEGPSILRIQQVVRGDSAAYFCASSPRPRETQYFGPGTRLLVL.